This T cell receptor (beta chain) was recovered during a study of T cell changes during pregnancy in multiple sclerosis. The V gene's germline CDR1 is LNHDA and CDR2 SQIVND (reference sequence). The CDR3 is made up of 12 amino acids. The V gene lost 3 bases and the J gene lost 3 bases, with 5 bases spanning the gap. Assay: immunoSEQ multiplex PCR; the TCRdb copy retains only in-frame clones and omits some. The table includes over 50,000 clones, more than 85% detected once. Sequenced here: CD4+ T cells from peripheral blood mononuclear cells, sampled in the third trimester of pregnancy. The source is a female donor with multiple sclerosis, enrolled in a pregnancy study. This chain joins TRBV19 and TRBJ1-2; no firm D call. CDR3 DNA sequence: TGTGCCAGTAGTATTACTGACTATGGCTACACCTTC. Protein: CASSITDYGYTF.